The 28 T cell receptor beta chains below come from one sample, sequenced in a study of HIV-infected children after antiretroviral therapy interruption. As for treatment: PENTA 11 planned treatment interruption arm or continuous ART arm. A 3' RACE protocol on RNA, with unique molecular identifiers, produced the TCR library. TCRdb independently ran MiXCR on the 3' RACE reads; one entry per CDR3 protein. The data hold about 83,000 distinct CDR3 sequences, with 6.9% observed a single time. Sequencing used CD45RA+ CD4+ T cells from PBMCs, pooled from several time points, obtained from a donor given antiretroviral therapy, either interrupted or continuous. Subset of the sample: naive CD4+ CD45RA+ CD45RO- T cells. The source is a pool of human donors with HIV.

This clonotype came up many times. The gene calls are TRBV7-3 and TRBJ1-4; D unclear. V lost 5 bases to trimming and J lost 4 bases, with 11 bases between them. The CDR3 extends over 14 amino acids. CDR1 is SGHTA and CDR2 is FQGTGA in the germline V gene. The CDR3 is CASSISGYNEKLFF. The CDR3 DNA sequence: TGTGCCAGCAGCATTAGCGGTTATAATGAAAAACTGTTTTTT.

This clonotype was picked up many times. CDR3 bases: TGCAGCGTTGTTTCAGGGGAAGAGACCCAGTACTTC. Encoded protein: CSVVSGEETQYF. The chain employs TRBV29-1 and TRBJ2-5; tentative D call: TRBD1 (6 bases). V lost 4 bases and J lost 3, with 9 bases in between. The germline gives CDR1 SQVTM, CDR2 ANQGSEA. This CDR3 region has 12 residues.

The rearrangement joins TRBV5-1 to TRBJ2-1, with 9 bases aligning to TRBD2. This CDR3 comprises 16 residues. V dropped 0 bases and J dropped 3; count of bases not matched to a gene: 4. Germline CDR1 reads SGHRS; CDR2 reads YFSETQ. This CDR3 reads CASSLVGLAIYNEQFF. The CDR3, as DNA: TGCGCCAGCAGCTTGGTTGGACTAGCGATCTACAATGAGCAGTTCTTC. The whole variable domain, filled in from reference TRBV5-1 and TRBJ2-1, reads KAGVTQTPRYLIKTRGQQVTLSCSPISGHRSVSWYQQTPGQGLQFLFEYFSETQRNKGNFPGRFSGRQFSNSRSEMNVSTLELGDSALYLCASSLVGLAIYNEQFFGPGTRLTVL.

The chain uses TRBV3-1 and TRBJ1-1; D not certain. The length of the CDR3 is 15 residues. V lost 1 base and J lost 1, with 10 bases in between. Germline CDR1 is LGHDT and CDR2 is YNNKEL (reference sequence). The DNA of the CDR3 is TGTGCCAGCAGCCAAGGGGATTTATGGAACACTGAAGCTTTCTTT. Translating gives CASSQGDLWNTEAFF.

The chain combines TRBV19 with TRBJ2-1, with TRBD1 as a possible D gene (6 bases). The germline CDR1 and CDR2 sequences are LNHDA and SQIVND (reference sequence). The CDR3 extends over 14 amino acids. The ends were cut back, 7 bases at V and 6 bases at J, with 16 bases in the middle. CDR3 sequence reads: CASIGGIWRNEQFF. CDR3 in DNA: TGTGCCAGTATAGGGGGAATATGGCGCAATGAGCAGTTCTTC.

This clonotype was detected a few times. The chain uses TRBV7-9 and TRBJ2-7; D is unclear. Trimming cost V 1 base and J 1 base, with 2 bases left between them. The CDR3 contains 12 residues. In germline, CDR1 is SEHNR, CDR2 FQNEAQ (reference sequence). CDR3 loop: CASSLVSYEQYF. The CDR3 coding sequence is TGTGCCAGCAGCTTAGTGTCCTACGAGCAGTACTTC.

In this sample, this clonotype turned up many times. This sequence joins TRBV5-4 and TRBJ2-1; 9 bases line up with TRBD2. V dropped 6 bases and J dropped 3; count of bases not matched to a gene: 10. The V gene's germline CDR1 is SGHNT and CDR2 YYREEE (reference sequence). The CDR3 contains 16 residues. CDR3 bases: TGTGCCAGCACCCCACACGTAGCGGGGGTCTACAATGAGCAGTTCTTC. Translated, it gives CASTPHVAGVYNEQFF.

This clonotype was recorded at least ten times. The V and J genes are TRBV12-3 or TRBV12-4 and TRBJ1-4; TRBD1 matches at 8 bases. V shed 5 bases and J 7 bases; nucleotides not matched to a gene: 6. The CDR3 runs 14 residues. The chain's CDR3 is CASSTPDRGEKLFF. In nucleotides, the CDR3 is TGTGCCAGCAGTACTCCCGACAGGGGTGAAAAACTGTTTTTT.

This clonotype has more than one count but fewer than ten. This rearrangement joins TRBV7-2 to TRBJ2-3; no firm D call. CDR1 and CDR2 from the germline V gene are SGHTA and FQGNSA. The CDR3 is 12 amino acids. Trimming took 5 bases from V and 2 from J, leaving 5 bases between them. The CDR3 DNA reads TGTGCCAGCAGCACTCTCACAGATACGCAGTATTTT. It codes for CASSTLTDTQYF.

This clonotype occurred many times. V and J are TRBV20-1 and TRBJ1-5, with no clear D. The CDR3 runs to 12 residues. Germline values: CDR1 DFQATT, CDR2 SNEGSKA (reference sequence). V was trimmed by 2 bases and J by 0 bases, leaving 2 bases between them. In DNA form, the CDR3 reads TGCAGTGCTAGACATAGCAATCAGCCCCAGCATTTT. Amino acid sequence: CSARHSNQPQHF.

The J gene is TRBJ2-2, the V gene TRBV24-1, with TRBD1 matching 7 bases. The CDR3 contains 15 residues. V lost 3 bases and J lost 5; bases outside the gene matches: 5. Germline V CDR1 and CDR2: KGHDR, SFDVKD. Written as DNA, the CDR3 is TGTGCCACCAGTGATCCGGGACAGCCGACCGGGGAGCTGTTTTTT. This encodes CATSDPGQPTGELFF.

Ten or more counts support this clonotype. A read error may account for a junction end that differs from germline. The gene calls are TRBV23-1 and TRBJ2-1; 7 positions agree with TRBD1. TRBV23-1 is given ORF status, its function remaining uncertain. The CDR3 covers 15 residues. The CDR3 nucleotides are TGCTCCAGCAGTCAATCTCGGGACAGCTATGCTGAGCAGTTCTTC. Translation: CSSSQSRDSYAEQFF.

This clonotype was observed many times. The chain links TRBV6-6 to TRBJ2-7; TRBD1 aligns across 9 bases. Trimming cost V 7 bases and J 3 bases; bases outside gene matches: 7. CDR1 is MNHNY, CDR2 SVGAGI, per germline (reference sequence). CDR3 length: 14 amino acids. The CDR3 loop reads CASTYGQGLYEQYF. CDR3 in DNA: TGTGCCAGCACCTACGGACAGGGGCTCTACGAGCAGTACTTC.

This clonotype was counted at least ten times. V and J are TRBV11-2 and TRBJ2-2; 8 nucleotides line up with TRBD2. J gave up 4 bases and V 2 bases, and 6 bases lay outside the gene matches. CDR3 length: 16 residues. The germline gives CDR1 SGHAT, CDR2 FQNNGV. This chain's CDR3 is CASSLQRGRSTGELFF. CDR3 nucleotide sequence: TGTGCCAGCAGCTTACAGCGGGGGAGAAGCACCGGGGAGCTGTTTTTT.

This clonotype occurred many times. V usage is TRBV6-4 and J usage is TRBJ2-4; 7 bases match TRBD1. Germline CDR1 and CDR2: MRHNA and SNTAGT. J was trimmed by 0 bases and V by 0 bases; bases with no gene match: 11. CDR3 length: 19 residues. CDR3 amino acids: CASSDSSQGDKKAKNIQYF. The DNA of the CDR3 is TGTGCCAGCAGTGACTCGAGCCAGGGGGATAAGAAAGCCAAAAACATTCAGTACTTC.

Ten or more counts support this clonotype. In DNA form, the CDR3 reads TGTGCCAGCTCACTCCGGGACACTTTGAACACTGAAGCTTTCTTT. Amino acids: CASSLRDTLNTEAFF. The chain employs TRBV18 and TRBJ1-1, with D possibly being TRBD1 (6 bases). The CDR3 is 15 amino acids. Trimming cost V 4 bases and J 0 bases, with 12 bases left between them. Germline V gene lookup returns CDR1 KGHSH and CDR2 LQKENI.

This clonotype was recorded at least ten times. The chain carries TRBV6-5 and TRBJ2-5, with D possibly being TRBD2 (6 bases). Germline-derived CDR1 and CDR2 are MNHEY and SVGAGI. This CDR3 contains 12 residues. Trimming pared 0 bases from V and 13 bases from J, leaving 12 bases between. In DNA, the CDR3 is TGTGCCAGCAGTTACTCGGGGGGAAGATTGTACTTC. Its translation is CASSYSGGRLYF.

This clonotype was recorded at least ten times. The rearrangement uses TRBV27 and TRBJ2-7; TRBD1 agrees at 7 bases. Germline V gives CDR1 MNHEY, CDR2 SMNVEV (reference sequence). Losses at the gene ends were 5 bases for V and 2 bases for J; bases not matched to a gene: 3. The CDR3 covers 13 residues. Here the CDR3 reads CASSPGGTYEQYF. CDR3 DNA: TGTGCCAGCAGTCCAGGGGGTACCTACGAGCAGTACTTC.

The table lists this clonotype with many counts. The chain combines TRBV18 with TRBJ1-1; perhaps TRBD1 as D (6 bases). CDR1 KGHSH and CDR2 LQKENI come from the germline V gene. V gave up 0 bases and J gave up 0 bases, with 8 bases separating them. This CDR3 has 15 residues. The CDR3 DNA reads TGTGCCAGCTCACCACCCGACAGGTTGAACACTGAAGCTTTCTTT. It codes for CASSPPDRLNTEAFF. Full variable domain (outside the CDR3, taken from reference TRBV18 and TRBJ1-1): NAGVMQNPRHLVRRRGQEARLRCSPMKGHSHVYWYRQLPEEGLKFMVYLQKENIIDESGMPKERFSAEFPKEGPSILRIQQVVRGDSAAYFCASSPPDRLNTEAFFGQGTRLTVV.

This clonotype appeared a single time. The chain employs TRBV29-1 and TRBJ2-5, with D uncertain. The ends were cut back, 5 bases at V and 5 bases at J, with 9 bases in the middle. The germline V gene encodes CDR1 SQVTM and CDR2 ANQGSEA. This CDR3 is built from 11 residues. The CDR3 bases are TGCAGCGTTCAAGGACGGGAGACCCAGTACTTC. Amino acid sequence: CSVQGRETQYF.

The chain combines TRBV24-1 with TRBJ2-1, with a tentative D call TRBD2 (6 bases). V shed 5 bases and J shed 9 bases, with 16 bases lying between them. From germline, CDR1 is KGHDR and CDR2 SFDVKD. This CDR3 region has 14 residues. CDR3 nucleotide sequence: TGTGCCACCAGTGGATTGCAGGGAGGTGGTGAGCAGTTCTTC. It codes for CATSGLQGGGEQFF.

This clonotype has at least ten counts. CDR3 nucleotide sequence: TGTGCCAGCAGTCTGCAGCCCGACTCTGGAAACACCATATATTTT. Its translation is CASSLQPDSGNTIYF. V is TRBV6-1 and J is TRBJ1-3; D is undetermined. The CDR3 runs to 15 residues. Germline lookup yields CDR1 MNHNS and CDR2 SASEGT. Trimming took 5 bases from V and 0 from J, leaving 11 bases between them.

The sample holds many counts of this clonotype. V is TRBV11-2 and J is TRBJ2-7, with TRBD2 matching 7 bases. V gave up 3 bases and J gave up 4 bases; unmatched junction bases: 6. The CDR3 consists of 14 residues. Germline CDR1 and CDR2: SGHAT and FQNNGV. This CDR3 reads CASSFGLVGYEQYF. CDR3 DNA sequence: TGTGCCAGCAGCTTCGGACTAGTGGGTTACGAGCAGTACTTC. The full variable domain, with the rest looked up from reference TRBV11-2 and TRBJ2-7, is EAGVAQSPRYKIIEKRQSVAFWCNPISGHATLYWYQQILGQGPKLLIQFQNNGVVDDSQLPKDRFSAERLKGVDSTLKIQPAKLEDSAVYLCASSFGLVGYEQYFGPGTRLTVT.

This clonotype occurred many times. The chain is built from TRBV11-2 and TRBJ2-7; weak D call: TRBD1 (5 bases). V was pared by 5 bases and J by 6 bases, with 17 bases between. This CDR3 is built from 14 residues. Germline CDR1 is SGHAT and CDR2 is FQNNGV. The CDR3 coding sequence is TGTGCCAGCAGCGCGCGGACAAGGTTAGGCGAGCAGTACTTC. Its protein is CASSARTRLGEQYF.

V and J are TRBV5-1 and TRBJ2-5, with TRBD1 matching over 7 bases. The CDR3 loop spans 16 amino acids. The trim removed 4 bases at V and 3 bases at J, leaving 12 bases unmatched. Germline-derived CDR1 and CDR2 are SGHRS and YFSETQ. This CDR3 reads CASSIGTAREKETQYF. The DNA of the CDR3 is TGCGCCAGCAGCATAGGGACAGCAAGGGAGAAAGAGACCCAGTACTTC.

The sample holds many counts of this clonotype. This chain connects TRBV24-1 to TRBJ1-5; the match to TRBD1 covers 8 bases. The CDR3 has 20 residues. V gave up 0 bases and J gave up 3 bases; unmatched junction bases: 15. Germline CDR1 is KGHDR and CDR2 is SFDVKD. The CDR3 here is CATSDLSECFSGQANQPQHF. Written as DNA, the CDR3 is TGTGCCACCAGTGATTTGAGTGAGTGTTTTTCGGGACAGGCCAATCAGCCCCAGCATTTT.

This clonotype was observed once. This chain connects TRBV9 to TRBJ2-3; 10 nucleotides line up with TRBD2. This CDR3 contains 15 residues. The trim removed 0 bases at V and 3 bases at J, leaving 1 base unmatched. Germline values: CDR1 SGDLS, CDR2 YYNGEE. CDR3 sequence: CASSVASGGTDTQYF. DNA of the CDR3: TGTGCCAGCAGCGTAGCTAGCGGGGGTACAGATACGCAGTATTTT.

This clonotype was detected many times. The chain joins TRBV29-1 to TRBJ1-4; 8 bases map to TRBD1. V lost 6 bases, J lost 8 bases, and 8 bases stayed unmatched. Germline CDR1 and CDR2: SQVTM and ANQGSEA. This CDR3 is 13 amino acids long. The CDR3 loop is CSVRSTGVEKLFF. As DNA, the CDR3 is TGCAGCGTAAGATCGACAGGGGTCGAAAAACTGTTTTTT.